This entry lists 17 T cell receptor beta chains sequenced from one sample in a study of CD8+ T cells in alopecia areata. RNA extraction and reverse transcription yielded cDNA as sequencing template. This table comes from immunoSEQ multiplex PCR, and its TCRdb copy is limited to in-frame clones, with some not included. The sample includes about 64,000 clones, about 40% seen only once; the top ten take roughly 51%. Material for sequencing was NKG2D-low CD8+ T cells sorted from blood. The receptors originated from a human donor with alopecia areata.

V usage is TRBV30 and J usage is TRBJ2-1, with D maybe TRBD2 (5 bases). Germline CDR1 is GTSNPN and CDR2 is SVGIG (reference sequence). CDR3 length: 14 amino acids. Deletions cut 1 base from V and 1 base from J, with 8 bases between. The DNA for the CDR3 is TGTGCCTGGAGTGGAGGGAGTTCCTACAATGAGCAGTTCTTC. It is translated as CAWSGGSSYNEQFF.

In its sample, this clone was seen a few times. This rearrangement joins TRBV7-9 to TRBJ2-1; 8 bases match TRBD1. Per the germline V gene, CDR1 is SEHNR and CDR2 is FQNEAQ (reference sequence). V shed 4 bases and J 4 bases; nucleotides not matched to a gene: 9. CDR3 length equals 16 residues. CDR3: CASSSKTGQAYNEQFF. The CDR3 nucleotides read TGTGCCAGCAGCTCGAAGACGGGACAGGCTTACAATGAGCAGTTCTTC.

This clone occurred a few times. The rearrangement uses TRBV19 and TRBJ1-2; D is undetermined. V was pared by 3 bases and J by 3 bases, with 8 bases between. The CDR3 length is 13 residues. CDR1 is LNHDA and CDR2 is SQIVND in the germline V gene (reference sequence). This CDR3 reads CASSMSSYYGYTF. CDR3 coding DNA: TGTGCCAGTAGTATGAGCAGCTACTATGGCTACACCTTC. The full variable domain, its missing parts supplied by reference TRBV19 and TRBJ1-2, is DGGITQSPKYLFRKEGQNVTLSCEQNLNHDAMYWYRQDPGQGLRLIYYSQIVNDFQKGDIAEGYSVSREKKESFPLTVTSAQKNPTAFYLCASSMSSYYGYTFGSGTRLTVV.

The chain recombines TRBV6-5 with TRBJ1-2; 10 nucleotides line up with TRBD1. Trimming cost V 7 bases and J 2 bases; bases outside gene matches: 7. CDR3 size: 15 residues. Germline-derived CDR1 and CDR2 are MNHEY and SVGAGI. CDR3 nucleotide sequence: TGTGCCAGCACGCTCCGGGACAGGGGAAACTATGGCTACACCTTC. Translating it yields CASTLRDRGNYGYTF.

This sequence joins TRBV29-1 and TRBJ2-7, with D tentatively TRBD2 (5 bases). This CDR3 has 16 amino acids. In germline, CDR1 is SQVTM, CDR2 ANQGSEA. V was clipped by 1 base and J by 6 bases, with 22 bases between them. CDR3 region: CSVEGGETPSTGEQYF. For the CDR3, the DNA is TGCAGCGTTGAAGGGGGAGAAACCCCTTCTACTGGCGAGCAGTACTTC.

V gene TRBV27 combines with J gene TRBJ2-7, with D maybe TRBD2 (7 bases). Germline V CDR1 and CDR2: MNHEY, SMNVEV (reference sequence). This CDR3 has 14 residues. V was trimmed by 1 base and J by 7 bases, leaving 14 bases between them. As DNA, the CDR3 is TGTGCCAGCAGTTTATTTTTACAGGGAGGGGAGCAGTACTTC. Protein sequence: CASSLFLQGGEQYF.

V usage is TRBV7-6 and J usage is TRBJ2-3, with 10 bases aligning to TRBD1. The junction had 1 base not matched to a gene; V was cut back by 4 bases and J by 3 bases. CDR3 length: 14 residues. Germline CDR1 SGHVS, CDR2 FNYEAQ. CDR3 nucleotide sequence: TGTGCCAGCAGCTCGGACAGGGGGACAGATACGCAGTATTTT. It is translated as CASSSDRGTDTQYF.

This clone has just a few counts. The chain employs TRBV29-1 and TRBJ2-7; 8 bases map to TRBD1. CDR3 length: 13 amino acids. Germline CDR1 is SQVTM and CDR2 is ANQGSEA. After removal of 7 bases from V and 1 base from J, the junction contained 6 bases not matched to a gene. DNA for the CDR3: TGCAGCGCTACAGGGGGTCGATCCTACGAGCAGTACTTC. Residues: CSATGGRSYEQYF.

V usage is TRBV5-6 and J usage is TRBJ1-1; D call uncertain. V lost 4 bases to trimming and J lost 0 bases, with 10 bases between them. The V gene's germline CDR1 is SGHDT and CDR2 YYEEEE. This CDR3 has 14 amino acids. The CDR3 region is CASSPRLLNTEAFF. In DNA, the CDR3 is TGTGCCAGCAGCCCGCGGCTGCTGAACACTGAAGCTTTCTTT.

This clone was seen more than once but under ten times. V usage is TRBV2 and J usage is TRBJ2-1, with TRBD2 identical over 8 bases. The CDR3 loop spans 11 amino acids. Per the germline V gene, CDR1 is SNHLY and CDR2 is FYNNEI. V lost 9 bases, J lost 7 bases, and 2 bases stayed unmatched. CDR3 nucleotides: TGTGCCAGGTTAGCGGGGAATGAGCAGTTCTTC. As protein: CARLAGNEQFF. The full variable domain, its missing parts supplied by reference TRBV2 and TRBJ2-1, is EPEVTQTPSHQVTQMGQEVILRCVPISNHLYFYWYRQILGQKVEFLVSFYNNEISEKSEIFDDQFSVERPDGSNFTLKIRSTKLEDSAMYFCARLAGNEQFFGPGTRLTVL.

V is TRBV29-1 and J is TRBJ1-4; D remains ambiguous. Per the germline V gene, CDR1 is SQVTM and CDR2 is ANQGSEA. The CDR3 is 16 residues long. The V and J ends lost 0 bases and 2 bases respectively, with 13 bases between them. The DNA for the CDR3 is TGCAGCGTTGAAGAGGGTCGGGGAGCTACTAATGAAAAACTGTTTTTT. Its translation is CSVEEGRGATNEKLFF.

The genes are TRBV29-1 and TRBJ2-1, with D tentatively TRBD2 (7 bases). The ends were cut back, 5 bases at V and 8 bases at J, with 16 bases in the middle. The CDR3 loop spans 13 amino acids. CDR1 and CDR2 from the germline V gene are SQVTM and ANQGSEA. The CDR3 loop is CSVPKGGRDEQFF. The DNA for the CDR3 is TGCAGCGTTCCCAAAGGGGGGAGGGATGAGCAGTTCTTC.

The chain recombines TRBV6-5 with TRBJ2-7; 8 bases agree with TRBD2. From germline, CDR1 is MNHEY and CDR2 SVGAGI. This CDR3 is 14 amino acids long. Unmatched junction bases numbered 5, after V lost 4 bases and J lost 3 bases. The CDR3 nucleotides are TGTGCCAGCAGTTCGGGACTAGGAAGCTACGAGCAGTACTTC. It encodes CASSSGLGSYEQYF.

The V call is TRBV27, the J call TRBJ2-7; a possible D gene is TRBD2 (7 bases). With 4 bases removed from V and 3 bases from J, the gap between germline ends came to 25 bases. The germline CDR1 and CDR2 sequences are MNHEY and SMNVEV (reference sequence). This CDR3 is built from 18 residues. The DNA for the CDR3 is TGTGCCAGCAGTTCACTCCTCGGGGGGCGGGAGACAATCTACGAGCAGTACTTC. Its protein product is CASSSLLGGRETIYEQYF.

This clone turned up a few times. V gene TRBV7-9 combines with J gene TRBJ2-3; 9 bases fit TRBD1. V dropped 6 bases and J dropped 1; count of bases not matched to a gene: 5. There are 15 residues in the CDR3. Germline loops: CDR1 SEHNR, CDR2 FQNEAQ (reference sequence). This chain's CDR3 is CASSDWTGGTDTQYF. CDR3 bases: TGTGCCAGCAGTGATTGGACAGGGGGCACAGATACGCAGTATTTT. The whole variable domain, filled in from reference TRBV7-9 and TRBJ2-3, reads DTGVSQNPRHKITKRGQNVTFRCDPISEHNRLYWYRQTLGQGPEFLTYFQNEAQLEKSRLLSDRFSAERPKGSFSTLEIQRTEQGDSAMYLCASSDWTGGTDTQYFGPGTRLTVL.

V gene TRBV5-6 combines with J gene TRBJ2-7; perhaps TRBD2 as D (8 bases). This CDR3 comprises 15 residues. V was pared by 4 bases and J by 3 bases, with 17 bases between. Germline loops: CDR1 SGHDT, CDR2 YYEEEE. In nucleotides, the CDR3 is TGTGCCAGCAGCCCCCGGGAGGGGGCCTTCTACGAGCAGTACTTC. Its protein product is CASSPREGAFYEQYF.

CDR3 sequence reads: CAWSEGTTHTDTQYF. The CDR3 DNA reads as TGTGCCTGGAGCGAGGGGACTACGCACACAGATACGCAGTATTTT. This chain links TRBV30 with TRBJ2-3; 7 bases are shared with TRBD2. V lost 3 bases and J lost 2; bases outside the gene matches: 8. Germline V gives CDR1 GTSNPN, CDR2 SVGIG (reference sequence). This CDR3 is 15 amino acids long.